What follows describes a single T cell receptor (beta chain). This record belongs to a study of OX40 agonist ivuxolimab in advanced cancers. At the level of the study: Patients were dosed with the agonistic anti-OX40 (CD134) antibody ivuxolimab. Intravenous ivuxolimab was administered to patients every 2 weeks at 0.01 to 10 mg/kg. Of the participants, 40% had some prior anti-PD-1, anti-PD-L1 or anti-CTLA-4 therapy, which was allowed. Three patients responded partially, comprising one with hepatocellular carcinoma and two with cutaneous melanoma.

Germline CDR1 and CDR2: MRHNA and SNTAGT. The CDR3 loop spans 14 amino acids. V gave up 5 bases and J gave up 6 bases, with 14 bases separating them. Using immunoSEQ multiplex PCR, the repertoire was profiled, and TCRdb retains in-frame clones only, with some absent. Found here are some 74,000 clones, over 75% of them singletons; the top ten hold around 0.95%. The sequence was collected from an adult with an advanced solid tumor such as melanoma, head and neck, liver or kidney cancer. This chain joins TRBV6-4 and TRBJ1-5, with a weak D call TRBD1 (6 bases). This sample comprised CD4+ or CD8+ T cells sorted from blood, obtained in a trial of the OX40 agonist ivuxolimab. The CDR3 DNA is TGTGCCAGCAGTCCAGAGGGGGGGAGTCAGCCCCAGCATTTT. This translates into CASSPEGGSQPQHF.